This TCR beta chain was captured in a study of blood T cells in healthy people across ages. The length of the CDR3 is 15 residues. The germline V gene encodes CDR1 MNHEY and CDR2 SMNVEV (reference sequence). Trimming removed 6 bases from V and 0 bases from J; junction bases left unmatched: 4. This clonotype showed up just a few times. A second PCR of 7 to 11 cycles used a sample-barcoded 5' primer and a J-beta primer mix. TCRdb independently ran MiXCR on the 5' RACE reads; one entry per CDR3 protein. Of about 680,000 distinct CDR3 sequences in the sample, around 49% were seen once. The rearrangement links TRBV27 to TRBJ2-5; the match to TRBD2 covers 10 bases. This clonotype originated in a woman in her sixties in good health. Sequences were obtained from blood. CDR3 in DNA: TGTGCCAGCAGCAAAGCGGGAGGGCACCAAGAGACCCAGTACTTC. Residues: CASSKAGGHQETQYF.